The clone carrying this T cell receptor beta chain has just a few counts. TCRdb analysed the RT-PCR reads with MiXCR anew, one entry per CDR3 protein. The table shows about 190,000 distinct CDR3 sequences, with roughly 14% occurring only once. The sample comes from a study of response to subunit inactivated influenza vaccine. The germline V and J ends were trimmed by 0 bases and 5 bases, with 13 bases remaining between them. Germline CDR1 reads SGHDN; CDR2 reads FVKESK. CDR3 length equals 15 residues. Sequences were derived from CD8+ T cells sorted from PBMCs, sampled more than 4 days after vaccination. The chain employs TRBV14 and TRBJ1-1; D is perhaps TRBD1 (5 bases). The sequence came from a man aged 50 to 60 who received an inactivated influenza vaccine. For the CDR3, the DNA is TGTGCCAGCAGCCAAGACGGGGGGATCTCTACTGAAGCTTTCTTT. This gives the protein CASSQDGGISTEAFF.